This T cell receptor beta chain was sequenced in a study of T cells in Graves' hyperthyroidism and ophthalmopathy. Whole-study findings and limits: Blood also showed most of the thyroid clonotypes that were expanded above 0.001.

V was trimmed by 5 bases and J by 0 bases, leaving 20 bases between them. This CDR3 spans 18 amino acids. Per germline, CDR1 LGHNA and CDR2 YSLEER. About this clonotype: The antigen remains unidentified.

RNA transcripts gave rise to amplified TCR beta CDR3 regions. HTBI primers drove first-round RT-PCR of the TCR CDR3. TCRdb processed the multiplex PCR reads anew with MiXCR; each CDR3 protein has one entry. Among about 690,000 distinct CDR3 sequences, roughly 17% were seen once, and the ten largest hold 15% to 18%. The TCR sequence derives from a man aged 45-60 years with Graves' hyperthyroidism. Input material: blood. This chain joins TRBV4-3 and TRBJ1-5, with a possible D match to TRBD1 (5 bases). CDR3 DNA sequence: TGCGCCAGCAGCTTAATCCGGGACTGGGATTATAGCAATCAGCCCCAGCATTTT. Amino acid sequence: CASSLIRDWDYSNQPQHF.